Below, 2 T cell receptor beta chains from the same sample are listed, as sequenced in a study of T cell repertoires in cytomegalovirus infection. TCRdb redid the calling of the reads with MiXCR, one entry per CDR3 protein. This table has 65,000 to 90,000 distinct CDR3 sequences, about 4% appearing once. Sequenced sample: PBMCs. These receptors originate from a human donor in good health (CMV status not recorded). Some clones in this sample may be carry-over from other donors' samples.

This clonotype was seen many times. The chain has TRBV29-1 and TRBJ2-5, with D possibly TRBD2 on 6 matching bases. CDR3 size: 12 residues. Trimming shortened V by 4 bases and J by 1 base, and 7 bases separated the two germline ends. Germline lookup yields CDR1 SQVTM and CDR2 ANQGSEA. CDR3 sequence (DNA): TGCAGCGTTGGGCGGGGCCAAGAGACCCAGTACTTC. This translates into CSVGRGQETQYF.

This clonotype has a count of ten or more. The V and J genes are TRBV6-6 and TRBJ1-1; D may be TRBD1 (5 bases). The CDR3 sequence is 13 residues long. Germline assignment: CDR1 MNHNY and CDR2 SVGAGI (reference sequence). V gave up 1 base and J gave up 3 bases, with 6 bases separating them. CDR3 amino acids: CASSYLGDTEAFF. CDR3 sequence (DNA): TGTGCCAGCAGTTACTTGGGGGACACTGAAGCTTTCTTT.